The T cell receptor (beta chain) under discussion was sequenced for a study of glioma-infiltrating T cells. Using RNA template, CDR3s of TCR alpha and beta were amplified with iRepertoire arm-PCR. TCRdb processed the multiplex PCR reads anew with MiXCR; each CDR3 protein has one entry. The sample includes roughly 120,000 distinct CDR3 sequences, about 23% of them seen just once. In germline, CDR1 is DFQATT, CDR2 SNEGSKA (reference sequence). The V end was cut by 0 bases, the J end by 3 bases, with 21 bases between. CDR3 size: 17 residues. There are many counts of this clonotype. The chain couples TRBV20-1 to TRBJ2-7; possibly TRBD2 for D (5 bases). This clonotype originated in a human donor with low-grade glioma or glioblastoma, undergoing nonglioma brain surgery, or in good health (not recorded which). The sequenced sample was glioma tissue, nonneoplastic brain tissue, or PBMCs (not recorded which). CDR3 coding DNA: TGCAGTGCTAGAGATGTCAAGGGAGTGGGAGTAGTCTACGAGCAGTACTTC. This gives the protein CSARDVKGVGVVYEQYF.